The rows below give T cell receptor beta chains drawn from one sample of a study of blood T cell repertoires in COVID-19. Profiled with immunoSEQ multiplex PCR; TCRdb holds only in-frame clones, not every one. Of nearly 350,000 clones detected, 87% appear once; the ten largest clones hold around 6%. Sequenced input: peripheral blood. All receptors come from a woman aged 45-65 years with COVID-19, enrolled during active disease. The CDR3 runs from the conserved cysteine through the conserved F or W. A D gene is named only where the DNA matches it firmly. Clone sizes are given selectively: once, few, many, or a class where the clone is expanded.

D,V,size,J,DNA,CDR3
TRBD2,TRBV3-1/TRBV3-2,.,TRBJ2-1,TGTGCCAGCAGCCAGGAGGTCGGACTAGCGGGAGTCAATGAGCAGTTCTTC,CASSQEVGLAGVNEQFF
.,TRBV21-1,.,TRBJ2-1,TGTGCCAGCAGCGCCTCGGGACAGCCTACCTACAATGAGCAGTTCTTC,CASSASGQPTYNEQFF
TRBD1,TRBV28,.,TRBJ1-1,TGTGCCAGCAGTTTAATTGACAGGGCTATGAACACTGAAGCTTTCTTT,CASSLIDRAMNTEAFF
TRBD1,TRBV30,few,TRBJ1-5,TGTGCCTGGACTGTCTCAGGGGGTAGCAATCAGCCCCAGCATTTT,CAWTVSGGSNQPQHF
TRBD2,TRBV6-5,.,TRBJ2-7,TGTGCCAGCAAACCTAGCGGAACCTACGAGCAGTACTTC,CASKPSGTYEQYF
TRBD2,TRBV2,.,TRBJ2-1,TGTGCCAGCAGTCCGAGCGGGACGTTCTACAATGAGCAGTTCTTC,CASSPSGTFYNEQFF
.,TRBV18,.,TRBJ2-3,TGTGCCAGCTCACCACTAGCGACAGATACGCAGTATTTT,CASSPLATDTQYF
.,TRBV7-6,.,TRBJ2-7,TGTGCCAGCAGGCCCGGGACAGGCCCGGGAGGTGAGCAGTACTTC,CASRPGTGPGGEQYF
.,TRBV27,.,TRBJ2-7,TGTGCCAGCAGAACGGGGTCGGGCGAGCAGTACTTC,CASRTGSGEQYF
TRBD2,TRBV27,once,TRBJ2-2,TGTGCCAGCAGGACAGCGGGAACGAACACCGGGGAGCTGTTTTTT,CASRTAGTNTGELFF
.,TRBV19,.,TRBJ2-1,TGTGCCAGTAGTATAGGACCTAGCTCCTACAATGAGCAGTTCTTC,CASSIGPSSYNEQFF
.,TRBV11-2,.,TRBJ2-7,TGTGCCAGCAGCTTAGGTTCTCAGGACTACAGGGAGCAGTACTTC,CASSLGSQDYREQYF
.,TRBV5-4,.,TRBJ2-4,TGTGCCTGGCAGGTAGATGCCAAAAACATTCAGTACTTC,CAWQVDAKNIQYF
TRBD1,TRBV19,.,TRBJ1-1,TGTGCCAGTAATAATCAACAGGGGCGCACTGAAGCTTTCTTT,CASNNQQGRTEAFF
TRBD1,TRBV7-2,.,TRBJ1-1,TGTGCCAGCAGCCCACGCCCAGGGGGTATGAACACTGAAGCTTTCTTT,CASSPRPGGMNTEAFF
.,TRBV5-6,.,TRBJ1-5,TGTGCCAGCAGCTTGGCCGACAATGGTCAGGGAGGCATAGGTCAGCCCCAGCATTTT,CASSLADNGQGGIGQPQHF
.,TRBV3-1/TRBV3-2,.,TRBJ2-3,TGTGCCAGCAGCCAAGGGAGGGATAAGTATTTT,CASSQGRDKYF
TRBD2,TRBV27,.,TRBJ2-7,TGTGCCAGCAGTTTTCGGTTAGGAGCGGGAGCCCAACTGGCCTACGAGCAGTACTTC,CASSFRLGAGAQLAYEQYF
.,TRBV10-3,.,TRBJ2-7,TGTGCCATCAGTGAAGATCCGGGGGTTTACGAGCAGTACTTC,CAISEDPGVYEQYF
TRBD1,TRBV5-1,.,TRBJ1-2,TGCGCCAGCAGCTTGGGTCAGGGGGCGGTTGGCTACACCTTC,CASSLGQGAVGYTF
TRBD2,TRBV28,once,TRBJ2-1,TGTGCCAGCAGTTTAGCGGGAGGGCTTGACAATGAGCAGTTCTTC,CASSLAGGLDNEQFF
.,TRBV7-2,.,TRBJ1-2,TGTGCCAGCAGCCATCGGTTAAGTAACTATGGCTACACCTTC,CASSHRLSNYGYTF
.,TRBV9,few,TRBJ2-5,TGTGCCAGCAGCTCCGAGGACTCAAAGGAGACCCAGTACTTC,CASSSEDSKETQYF
.,TRBV6-6,.,TRBJ1-4,TGTGCCAGCAGTCCGGCCCGGGGGGCTGAAAAACTGTTTTTT,CASSPARGAEKLFF
TRBD1,TRBV11-3,.,TRBJ2-3,TGTGCCAGCAGCCCACGGGAAAAGGGGGCCACAGATACGCAGTATTTT,CASSPREKGATDTQYF
.,TRBV27,.,TRBJ2-5,TGTGCCAGCAGTCCCTGGTGGGACACTAAAGAGACCCAGTACTTC,CASSPWWDTKETQYF
.,TRBV21-1,.,TRBJ1-5,TGTGCCAGCAGCTCCTGTCGGGGACAGGGGTTTATTGTTGGCAATCAGCCCCAGCATTTT,CASSSCRGQGFIVGNQPQHF
.,TRBV27,once,TRBJ1-2,TGTGCCAGCAGTTTACGGGGTACGGGTCACGCTAGTGGCTACACCTTC,CASSLRGTGHASGYTF
TRBD1,TRBV29-1,few,TRBJ1-1,TGCAGCGCATGGACAGGGGTAACTGAAGCTTTCTTT,CSAWTGVTEAFF
.,TRBV7-9,.,TRBJ1-1,TGTGCCAGCCACCGGAGACAGCCTCCGAACACTGAAGCTTTCTTT,CASHRRQPPNTEAFF
TRBD1,TRBV9,.,TRBJ1-5,TGTGCCAGCAGCCGGACAGGGCAACTGAGACAGCCCCAGCATTTT,CASSRTGQLRQPQHF
TRBD1,TRBV30,.,TRBJ1-1,TGTGCCTGCATACCGGGACAGGGGCTGAACACTGAAGCTTTCTTT,CACIPGQGLNTEAFF
TRBD1,TRBV10-2,.,TRBJ2-4,TGCGCCAGCAGTCAGGACAGGGCAGAGGTTCAGTACTTC,CASSQDRAEVQYF
.,TRBV18,.,TRBJ2-6,TGTGCCAGCTCACCCTCAGGGGAAAGCTCTGGGGCCAACGTCCTGACTTTC,CASSPSGESSGANVLTF
TRBD2,TRBV7-8,once,TRBJ2-7,TGTGCCAGCAGCTTGTCGCTAGCGGCCCGAGGCGGGCAGTACTTC,CASSLSLAARGGQYF
TRBD1,TRBV18,once,TRBJ2-1,TGTGCCAGCTCACAGGGACAGAACAATGAGCAGTTCTTC,CASSQGQNNEQFF
TRBD1,TRBV14,.,TRBJ1-1,TGTGCCAGCAGCCAAGATCGGGGACAGGGAAGAGCTTTCTTT,CASSQDRGQGRAFF
TRBD1,TRBV6-5,once,TRBJ2-1,TGTGCCAGCAGTTTATCCGGGACAGGGTGGGGAGTGGAGCAGTTCTTC,CASSLSGTGWGVEQFF
.,TRBV12-3/TRBV12-4,.,TRBJ1-6,TGTGCCAGCAGAACCGGAGCTTCACCCCTCCACTTT,CASRTGASPLHF
TRBD2,TRBV15,once,TRBJ2-4,TGTGCCACCAGCAAGCGTCTAGCGGGAGGGCAGAACATTCAGTACTTC,CATSKRLAGGQNIQYF
.,TRBV29-1,.,TRBJ1-2,TGCAGCGTTGGGAGAGAGCCTAACTATGGCTACACCTTC,CSVGREPNYGYTF
TRBD2,TRBV5-1,.,TRBJ2-2,TGCGCCAGCAGCTATGGCGCTAGCGGGAGTCACGACGCCGGGGAGCTGTTTTTT,CASSYGASGSHDAGELFF
TRBD1,TRBV29-1,.,TRBJ1-1,TGCAGCGTTGTCCGGGGGACAGGGGTGAACACTGAAGCTTTCTTT,CSVVRGTGVNTEAFF
.,TRBV3-1/TRBV3-2,.,TRBJ1-6,TGTGCCAGCAGCCAAGCGGGGTTCCCGGGGTCCCACACCCTCCACTTT,CASSQAGFPGSHTLHF
TRBD2,TRBV11-3,.,TRBJ2-7,TGTGCCAGCAGCTTAGAGATCTGGGGGGGTTCCTCCGAGCAGTACTTC,CASSLEIWGGSSEQYF
TRBD1,TRBV6-6,.,TRBJ1-2,TGTGCCAGCAGTCCAACTACAGGGGGCGCGTCCTATGGCTACACCTTC,CASSPTTGGASYGYTF
.,TRBV7-9,.,TRBJ2-5,TGTGCCAGCAGCACTGGACAGCCTAAGTACTTC,CASSTGQPKYF
TRBD2,TRBV3-1/TRBV3-2,.,TRBJ2-1,TGTGCCAGCGGCAGTATTACTAGCGGTTACAATGAGCAGTTCTTC,CASGSITSGYNEQFF
TRBD1,TRBV28,once,TRBJ1-1,TGTGCCAGCCTGCCCAACGGACAGGGAATCACTGAAGCTTTCTTT,CASLPNGQGITEAFF
TRBD2,TRBV7-9,.,TRBJ2-1,TGTGCCAGCAGCTTAGAGCGCCGGCGGGAGGGCCCCTACAATGAGCAGTTCTTC,CASSLERRREGPYNEQFF
.,TRBV7-9,.,TRBJ1-1,TGTGCCAGCAGCTTAGGTGGGACAATAGAGGCTTTCTTT,CASSLGGTIEAFF